The next 12 T cell receptor beta chains were all read from a single sample in a study of cytomegalovirus exposure and HLA in healthy donors. It was with 60 Vbeta and 13 Jbeta primers that the PCR ran. Data came from immunoSEQ multiplex PCR; TCRdb stores just in-frame clones and leaves some out. The sample has under 150,000 clones, roughly 85% seen once. What was sequenced was PBMCs. The receptors derive from a man between 35 and 55 years old in good health and CMV-seronegative.

This rearrangement joins TRBV7-9 to TRBJ2-7; D unresolved. There are 15 residues in the CDR3. Germline CDR1 reads SEHNR; CDR2 reads FQNEAQ (reference sequence). V was shortened by 4 bases and J by 0 bases, with 13 bases between the two germline ends. CDR3 sequence reads: CASSSTSTHSYEQYF. DNA of the CDR3: TGTGCCAGCAGCTCGACTTCCACGCACTCCTACGAGCAGTACTTC.

V gene TRBV18 combines with J gene TRBJ1-5; 9 bases fit TRBD1. The length of the CDR3 is 15 residues. The germline V gene has CDR1 KGHSH and CDR2 LQKENI. The ends lost 4 bases at V and 5 bases at J; junction bases unmatched: 6. The CDR3 reads CASSRTGEIDQPQHF. In nucleotides, the CDR3 is TGTGCCAGCTCACGGACAGGGGAGATTGATCAGCCCCAGCATTTT.

This clone was seen once. The chain links TRBV19 to TRBJ1-5; no clear D. This CDR3 comprises 13 residues. V gave up 6 bases and J gave up 0 bases, with 6 bases separating them. Germline assignment: CDR1 LNHDA and CDR2 SQIVND (reference sequence). The CDR3 loop is CASRTYSNQPQHF. Written as DNA, the CDR3 is TGTGCCAGTAGAACATATAGCAATCAGCCCCAGCATTTT.

This chain connects TRBV6-5 to TRBJ2-2; possible D gene TRBD2, 6 bases. Between the trimmed V and J ends, which lost 6 bases and 3 bases, there was a span of 14 bases. CDR3 length: 15 amino acids. The V gene's germline CDR1 is MNHEY and CDR2 SVGAGI. In DNA form, the CDR3 reads TGTGCCAGCAGCAGGGACTCACCCGACACCGGGGAGCTGTTTTTT. Translation gives CASSRDSPDTGELFF.

This sequence joins TRBV6-5 and TRBJ1-5; possible D gene TRBD1, 5 bases. CDR1 is MNHEY, CDR2 SVGAGI, per germline. This CDR3 has 15 residues. The V gene lost 0 bases and the J gene lost 4 bases, with 10 bases spanning the gap. The CDR3 here is CASSYSARENQPQHF. The DNA for the CDR3 is TGTGCCAGCAGTTACTCTGCCAGGGAAAATCAGCCCCAGCATTTT.

This chain joins TRBV6-4 and TRBJ2-1, with 8 bases fitting TRBD1. Germline-derived CDR1 and CDR2 are MRHNA and SNTAGT. This CDR3 is 15 amino acids long. The J segment lost 7 bases and the V segment lost 3 bases, leaving 8 bases of the junction unmatched. CDR3 sequence: CASSEERTGYNEQFF. The CDR3 nucleotides read TGTGCCAGCAGTGAGGAACGGACAGGGTATAATGAGCAGTTCTTC.

This rearrangement joins TRBV19 to TRBJ1-2; 7 nucleotides agree with TRBD1. The CDR3 is 15 amino acids. Germline assignment: CDR1 LNHDA and CDR2 SQIVND (reference sequence). V lost 5 bases and J lost 4; bases outside the gene matches: 10. The CDR3 here is CASSPGTGEAYGYTF. The CDR3 bases are TGTGCCAGTAGTCCCGGAACAGGGGAAGCCTATGGCTACACCTTC.

The V call is TRBV27, the J call TRBJ1-1, with TRBD1 identical over 7 bases. Trimming took 6 bases from V and 7 from J; bases not matched to a gene: 8. Germline V lookup: CDR1 MNHEY, CDR2 SMNVEV (reference sequence). This CDR3 is 13 amino acids long. The CDR3 here is CASSKQGSSEAFF. The CDR3 nucleotides read TGTGCCAGCAGCAAACAGGGGTCAAGTGAAGCTTTCTTT.

The chain recombines TRBV21-1 with TRBJ2-3; the table's D call of TRBD2 was not tested on the DNA. TRBV21-1 has pseudogene status. The CDR3 runs to 19 residues. For the CDR3, the DNA is TGTGCCAGCCAAGAAAAGACTAGCGGGAGGGCCATGTCAACAGATACGCAGTATTTT. Protein sequence: CASQEKTSGRAMSTDTQYF.

The chain has TRBV15 and TRBJ2-2; D possibly corresponds to TRBD1 (5 bases). V lost 8 bases and J 6 bases, leaving 16 bases between the germline ends. This CDR3 contains 14 residues. The V gene's germline CDR1 is LNHNV and CDR2 YYDKDF (reference sequence). The CDR3 nucleotides read TGTGCCACCTACCCGGACAAGGAATCCGGGGAGCTGTTTTTT. Translation gives CATYPDKESGELFF.

The rearrangement links TRBV19 to TRBJ2-3; 10 nucleotides line up with TRBD1. The germline gives CDR1 LNHDA, CDR2 SQIVND (reference sequence). Trimming took 5 bases from V and 3 from J; bases not matched to a gene: 8. The CDR3 contains 16 residues. Written as DNA, the CDR3 is TGTGCCAGTAGTCCCCAGGGGGGACAGGGGACAGATACGCAGTATTTT. Its translation is CASSPQGGQGTDTQYF.

The chain combines TRBV18 with TRBJ2-4, with D tentatively TRBD1 (6 bases). This CDR3 comprises 11 residues. Between the trimmed V and J ends, which lost 8 bases and 7 bases, there was a span of 9 bases. The germline V gene has CDR1 KGHSH and CDR2 LQKENI. CDR3 sequence (DNA): TGTGCCAGCCTTGGACAGAACATTCAGTACTTC. Translating it yields CASLGQNIQYF. The full variable domain, with the rest looked up from reference TRBV18 and TRBJ2-4, is NAGVMQNPRHLVRRRGQEARLRCSPMKGHSHVYWYRQLPEEGLKFMVYLQKENIIDESGMPKERFSAEFPKEGPSILRIQQVVRGDSAAYFCASLGQNIQYFGAGTRLSVL.